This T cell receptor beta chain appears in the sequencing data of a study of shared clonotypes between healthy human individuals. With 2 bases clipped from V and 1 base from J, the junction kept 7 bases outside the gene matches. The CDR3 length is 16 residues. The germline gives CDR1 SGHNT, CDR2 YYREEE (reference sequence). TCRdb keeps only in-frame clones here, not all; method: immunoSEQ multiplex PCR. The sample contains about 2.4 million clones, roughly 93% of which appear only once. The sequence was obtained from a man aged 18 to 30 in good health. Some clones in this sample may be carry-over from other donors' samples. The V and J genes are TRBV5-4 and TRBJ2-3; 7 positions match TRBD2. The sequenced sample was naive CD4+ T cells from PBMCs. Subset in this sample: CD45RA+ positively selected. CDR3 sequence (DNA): TGTGCCAGCAGCTTATACAGTGGGGGGGGCACAGATACGCAGTATTTT. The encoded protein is CASSLYSGGGTDTQYF.